Listed here are 21 T cell receptor beta chains from one sample, sequenced in a study of shared clonotypes between healthy human individuals (dated by TCRdb to the early 2020s). The method behind the library was the immunoSEQ multiplex PCR assay. Sourced from immuneACCESS, this table was stored by TCRdb with only in-frame sequences that have V and J called. A share of the clones is absent; for the studies checked, an unresolved V gene accounts for under half, and the remainder has no known explanation. The sample has about 2.4 million clones on record, approximately 92% of them singletons. Over 0.12% of the sample belongs to the ten largest clones. The sample consisted of naive CD4+ T cells sorted from blood. The sample's cell subset or site label, in plain terms: CD45RA+ positively selected. The source of these receptors is a man in his late teens or twenties in good health.

This chain links TRBV7-2 with TRBJ1-6, with D uncertain. The CDR3 has 13 amino acids. The V and J ends lost 2 bases and 11 bases respectively, with 10 bases between them. Germline V lookup: CDR1 SGHTA, CDR2 FQGNSA. The CDR3 DNA reads TGTGCCAGCAGCTTACAGCGCGGGCCACCCCTCCACTTT. Translated: CASSLQRGPPLHF.

The rearrangement links TRBV9 to TRBJ2-2; 7 positions agree with TRBD2. Germline lookup yields CDR1 SGDLS and CDR2 YYNGEE. This CDR3 region has 17 residues. Unmatched junction bases numbered 9, after V lost 0 bases and J lost 4 bases. CDR3 amino acids: CASSVDSTRTSTGELFF. As DNA, the CDR3 is TGTGCCAGCAGCGTAGATTCAACGCGGACTAGCACCGGGGAGCTGTTTTTT.

V usage is TRBV11-3 and J usage is TRBJ2-3; D may be TRBD2 (7 bases). The CDR3 is 14 amino acids. CDR1 and CDR2 (germline): SGHNT, YENEEA. Trimming took off 5 bases at V and 7 bases at J, with 16 bases between the two ends. As DNA, the CDR3 is TGTGCCAGCAGCCACTACCGGGGGGCAAATACGCAGTATTTT. Translating it yields CASSHYRGANTQYF.

This clone has a single count. The chain employs TRBV6-1 and TRBJ2-3; 11 bases line up with TRBD2. This CDR3 is 15 amino acids long. Unmatched junction bases numbered 7, after V lost 8 bases and J lost 3 bases. CDR1 is MNHNS, CDR2 SASEGT, per germline. CDR3 sequence: CASDQTSGITDTQYF. The CDR3, as DNA: TGTGCCAGCGATCAGACTAGCGGGATAACAGATACGCAGTATTTT.

The chain recombines TRBV5-4 with TRBJ2-2, with unresolved D. The length of the CDR3 is 15 residues. CDR1 and CDR2 (germline): SGHNT, YYREEE (reference sequence). The CDR3 DNA reads as TGTGCTTCACTTCTAGGTCCCCAGAACACCGGGGAGCTGTTTTTT. Its translation: CASLLGPQNTGELFF.

The V gene is TRBV5-6, the J gene TRBJ1-2; 9 bases match TRBD1. Germline assignment: CDR1 SGHDT and CDR2 YYEEEE. The CDR3 loop spans 12 amino acids. V lost 5 bases and J lost 5; bases outside the gene matches: 1. The chain's CDR3 is CASSDRGYGYTF. Here the CDR3 DNA reads TGTGCCAGCAGTGACAGGGGGTATGGCTACACCTTC.

Remarks on this clone: Within the sample, other DNA sequences also encode this same CDR3. The CDR3 region has the DNA TGTGCCAGCAGCTTAGGGCGGGGCCGCACAGATACGCAGTATTTT. Translation: CASSLGRGRTDTQYF. The chain joins TRBV7-2 to TRBJ2-3; a weak D match, TRBD2 (6 bases). Germline CDR1 is SGHTA and CDR2 is FQGNSA. V dropped 1 base and J dropped 1 base, with 9 bases sitting between them. The CDR3 contains 15 residues.

The chain carries TRBV5-3 and TRBJ1-1, with D tentatively TRBD1 (6 bases). TRBV5-3 is an ORF for which the function is uncertain. Trimming took 1 base from V and 7 from J, leaving 14 bases between them. The CDR3 totals 14 residues. The CDR3 DNA sequence: TGTGCCAGAAGCTTGCCAGGGGCGCAAAGTGAAGCTTTCTTT. As protein: CARSLPGAQSEAFF.

The chain links TRBV27 to TRBJ1-5; 10 bases line up with TRBD1. The V segment lost 5 bases and the J segment 9 bases; nucleotides outside the gene matches: 10. Per the germline V gene, CDR1 is MNHEY and CDR2 is SMNVEV (reference sequence). The CDR3 is 15 amino acids. CDR3 loop: CASSPGQGVPGPQHF. CDR3 DNA: TGTGCCAGCAGTCCCGGACAGGGGGTCCCAGGGCCCCAGCATTTT.

This clone was counted a single time. The J gene is TRBJ2-7, the V gene TRBV9; TRBD1 might be the D (6 bases). The CDR3 has 14 amino acids. In germline, CDR1 is SGDLS, CDR2 YYNGEE. Trimming took 4 bases from V and 6 from J, leaving 17 bases between them. In DNA form, the CDR3 reads TGTGCCAGCAGCTTTACAGGGCAGGCAGGCGAGCAGTACTTC. Residues: CASSFTGQAGEQYF.

The V gene is TRBV5-1, the J gene TRBJ2-5; D is uncertain. V lost 5 bases and J 2 bases, leaving 10 bases between the germline ends. The CDR3 extends over 13 amino acids. Germline V gene lookup returns CDR1 SGHRS and CDR2 YFSETQ. For the CDR3, the DNA is TGCGCCAGCAGTCATACCAATCAAGAGACCCAGTACTTC. Its translation: CASSHTNQETQYF.

A word on this clone: Germline and junction disagree at one end, which may indicate a read error. CDR3 sequence (DNA): TGTGCCAGCAACTTGGAGGGTTCAGGGGCGACCTACGAGCAGTACTTC. This translates into CASNLEGSGATYEQYF. The gene calls are TRBV5-8 and TRBJ2-7, with D possibly called TRBD1 or TRBD2 (6 bases each). Germline V gene lookup returns CDR1 SGHTS and CDR2 YDEGEE. The CDR3 spans 16 residues.

The chain links TRBV12-5 to TRBJ2-5; 10 bases are a match to TRBD1. TRBJ2-7 explains the end of the DNA better; the J call may be wrong. CDR1 LGHNT and CDR2 FRNRAP come from the germline V gene. The CDR3 runs to 15 residues. The CDR3 protein is CASGLDATGGSEQYF. The CDR3 region has the DNA TGTGCTAGTGGTTTGGACGCGACAGGGGGCTCCGAGCAGTACTTC.

The chain is built from TRBV2 and TRBJ2-7, with 11 bases identical to TRBD2. The germline CDR1 and CDR2 sequences are SNHLY and FYNNEI. V gave up 7 bases and J gave up 3 bases; unmatched junction bases: 11. The length of the CDR3 is 16 residues. The CDR3 DNA is TGTGCCAGCACCGGGGGAGCTAGCGGGGGGCACTACGAGCAGTACTTC. It is translated as CASTGGASGGHYEQYF. The complete variable domain, with remaining parts taken from reference TRBV2 and TRBJ2-7, reads EPEVTQTPSHQVTQMGQEVILRCVPISNHLYFYWYRQILGQKVEFLVSFYNNEISEKSEIFDDQFSVERPDGSNFTLKIRSTKLEDSAMYFCASTGGASGGHYEQYFGPGTRLTVT.

V and J are TRBV7-3 and TRBJ1-5; D is unresolved. CDR3 length equals 13 residues. In germline, CDR1 is SGHTA, CDR2 FQGTGA. Trimming removed 5 bases at V and 4 bases at J, with 9 bases between. CDR3 DNA sequence: TGTGCCAGCAGCGCGGCTCAGAATCAGCCCCAGCATTTT. Translation gives CASSAAQNQPQHF.

This rearrangement joins TRBV18 to TRBJ2-3, with D perhaps given as TRBD1 or TRBD2 (5 bases each). Per germline, CDR1 KGHSH and CDR2 LQKENI. The CDR3 has 13 residues. The germline V and J ends were trimmed by 4 bases and 13 bases, with 18 bases remaining between them. The CDR3 protein is CASSLQGRVKEYF. The DNA of the CDR3 is TGTGCCAGCTCACTCCAGGGACGGGTGAAGGAGTATTTT. The whole variable domain, filled in from reference TRBV18 and TRBJ2-3, reads NAGVMQNPRHLVRRRGQEARLRCSPMKGHSHVYWYRQLPEEGLKFMVYLQKENIIDESGMPKERFSAEFPKEGPSILRIQQVVRGDSAAYFCASSLQGRVKEYFGPGTRLTVL.

This clone came up a few times. J is TRBJ1-1 and V is TRBV14; no definite D call. Per germline, CDR1 SGHDN and CDR2 FVKESK. Trimming shortened V by 3 bases and J by 1 base, and 3 bases separated the two germline ends. The CDR3 extends over 12 amino acids. This CDR3 reads CASSHQNTEAFF. The DNA of the CDR3 is TGTGCCAGCAGCCACCAGAACACTGAAGCTTTCTTT.

The rearrangement uses TRBV28 and TRBJ2-1, with D possibly matching TRBD1 (6 bases). The germline CDR1 and CDR2 sequences are MDHEN and SYDVKM. The CDR3 has 12 residues. Trimming shortened V by 3 bases and J by 9 bases, and 9 bases separated the two germline ends. The CDR3 DNA reads TGTGCCAGCAGTTTGACCAGGGGTGAGCAGTTCTTC. Protein product: CASSLTRGEQFF.

The chain links TRBV29-1 to TRBJ2-7; tentatively, D is TRBD2 (6 bases). The CDR3 runs to 12 residues. Germline CDR1 SQVTM, CDR2 ANQGSEA. V lost 4 bases to trimming and J lost 3 bases, with 10 bases between them. For the CDR3, the DNA is TGCAGCGTTGGGGCTAGCGTCTACGAGCAGTACTTC. Its protein is CSVGASVYEQYF.

The chain uses TRBV4-1 and TRBJ2-2, with D unresolved. With 6 bases removed from V and 4 bases from J, the gap between germline ends came to 18 bases. The CDR3 spans 16 residues. Germline assignment: CDR1 MGHRA and CDR2 YSYEKL. The CDR3 reads CASRNSRADPTGELFF. The CDR3 DNA follows: TGCGCCAGCAGGAACTCTAGGGCCGATCCCACCGGGGAGCTGTTTTTT.

The sample holds a few counts of this clone. The V gene is TRBV27, the J gene TRBJ1-5, with D tentatively TRBD1 (5 bases). Per germline, CDR1 MNHEY and CDR2 SMNVEV (reference sequence). This CDR3 spans 15 amino acids. V was trimmed by 7 bases and J by 1 base, leaving 14 bases between them. DNA for the CDR3: TGTGCCAGCAAAAGAGAGGGGCAGAGCAATCAGCCCCAGCATTTT. Translating it yields CASKREGQSNQPQHF.